This T cell receptor (beta chain) is drawn from a study of cytomegalovirus exposure and HLA in healthy donors. Study-wide points: The availability of immune exposure information extended only to CMV serostatus. Later findings reportedly placed an Asian-associated ancestry cluster below the roughly 690-donor mean for N-insertions. Sequencing probably produced one cluster of sequence variants that were highly shared.

PCR primers comprised 60 Vbeta and 13 Jbeta primers. Clones were read by immunoSEQ multiplex PCR, and TCRdb kept only the in-frame ones, dropping some. The sample yields under 200,000 clones, approximately 81% seen once. Regarding this clone: The target antigen is unknown. This CDR3 is also generated by other DNA sequences in the sample.

Sequencing used PBMCs. This clonotype originated in a man between 18 and 35 years old in good health and CMV-seronegative.

This CDR3 is CASSSGQLYEQYF. In nucleotides, the CDR3 is TGTGCCAGCAGCTCAGGACAGCTCTACGAGCAGTACTTC. This sequence joins TRBV28 and TRBJ2-7; the D gene is possibly TRBD1 (6 bases). V was clipped by 6 bases and J by 3 bases, with 12 bases between them. Germline loops: CDR1 MDHEN, CDR2 SYDVKM. The CDR3 has 13 amino acids. The entire variable domain, with the rest obtained from reference TRBV28 and TRBJ2-7, is as follows: DVKVTQSSRYLVKRTGEKVFLECVQDMDHENMFWYRQDPGLGLRLIYFSYDVKMKEKGDIPEGYSVSREKKERFSLILESASTNQTSMYLCASSSGQLYEQYFGPGTRLTVT.